This passage covers 8 T cell receptor beta chains from one sample sequenced in a study of OX40 agonist ivuxolimab in advanced cancers. Clones were read by immunoSEQ multiplex PCR, and TCRdb kept only the in-frame ones, dropping some. This table has some 130,000 clones, over 75% appearing once. The sample was CD4+ or CD8+ T cells sorted from blood, taken in a trial of the OX40 agonist ivuxolimab. The receptors originated from an adult with an advanced solid tumor such as melanoma, head and neck, liver or kidney cancer.

This chain uses TRBV29-1 with TRBJ2-7, with D maybe TRBD2 (6 bases). Trimming cost V 3 bases and J 2 bases, with 14 bases left between them. CDR3 size: 14 residues. The V gene's germline CDR1 is SQVTM and CDR2 ANQGSEA. The CDR3 region has the DNA TGCAGCGTTGAGGGGGGTATCGGGGCCTACGAGCAGTACTTC. As protein: CSVEGGIGAYEQYF.

This chain connects TRBV25-1 to TRBJ2-2; D remains unclear. Germline values: CDR1 MGHDK, CDR2 SYGVNS. Between the trimmed V and J ends, which lost 4 bases and 4 bases, there was a span of 13 bases. The CDR3 consists of 15 residues. The CDR3 DNA follows: TGTGCCAGCAGTGGGTTGGCAGACCTCACCGGGGAGCTGTTTTTT. Protein: CASSGLADLTGELFF.

This chain joins TRBV30 and TRBJ2-3, with 7 bases that match TRBD1. Germline-derived CDR1 and CDR2 are GTSNPN and SVGIG (reference sequence). V shed 0 bases and J 2 bases; nucleotides not matched to a gene: 5. This CDR3 contains 15 residues. The CDR3 sequence is CAWSVGDRNTDTQYF. Here the CDR3 DNA reads TGTGCCTGGAGTGTAGGGGACAGAAACACAGATACGCAGTATTTT. The full variable domain, with the rest looked up from reference TRBV30 and TRBJ2-3, is SQTIHQWPATLVQPVGSPLSLECTVEGTSNPNLYWYRQAAGRGLQLLFYSVGIGQISSEVPQNLSASRPQDRQFILSSKKLLLSDSGFYLCAWSVGDRNTDTQYFGPGTRLTVL.

The chain is built from TRBV28 and TRBJ2-7; D is ambiguous. This CDR3 region has 15 residues. Deletions cut 4 bases from V and 6 bases from J, with 19 bases between. Germline CDR1 MDHEN, CDR2 SYDVKM. In nucleotides, the CDR3 is TGTGCCAGCAGTTCCTCACCAGCCAGCCGAGGCGAGCAGTACTTC. Protein sequence: CASSSSPASRGEQYF.

This clone was recorded only once. The chain joins TRBV25-1 to TRBJ2-1; TRBD2 might be the D (6 bases). From germline, CDR1 is MGHDK and CDR2 SYGVNS. V was pared by 4 bases and J by 9 bases, with 16 bases between. CDR3 length equals 14 residues. This CDR3 is CASSVTGTLSEQFF. CDR3 nucleotides: TGTGCCAGCAGTGTTACCGGGACTCTAAGTGAGCAGTTCTTC.

The chain employs TRBV29-1 and TRBJ2-5; perhaps TRBD2 as D (6 bases). This CDR3 is built from 17 residues. V was trimmed by 2 bases and J by 5 bases, leaving 24 bases between them. Germline loops: CDR1 SQVTM, CDR2 ANQGSEA. The CDR3 DNA sequence: TGCAGCGTTGAATACGGGACCGGTTTCGATGGGAGGGAGACCCAGTACTTC. Translated: CSVEYGTGFDGRETQYF.

The gene calls are TRBV7-9 and TRBJ2-5; D remains ambiguous. The J call is doubtful: the DNA matches TRBJ2-7 better. CDR1 is SEHNR, CDR2 FQNEAQ, per germline (reference sequence). This CDR3 has 12 residues. CDR3 in amino acids: CASSLVAVEQYF. The CDR3 DNA is TGTGCCAGCAGCTTAGTAGCCGTCGAGCAGTACTTC.

The chain employs TRBV7-2 and TRBJ1-2, with TRBD1 identical over 9 bases. From germline, CDR1 is SGHTA and CDR2 FQGNSA. V shed 5 bases, J shed 6 bases, and the junction held 7 bases outside the gene matches. The length of the CDR3 is 14 residues. In nucleotides, the CDR3 is TGTGCCAGCAGCCCCTACCGGGACAGGGATGGCTACACCTTC. Amino acids: CASSPYRDRDGYTF. The variable domain in full, completed from reference TRBV7-2 and TRBJ1-2, reads GAGVSQSPSNKVTEKGKDVELRCDPISGHTALYWYRQSLGQGLEFLIYFQGNSAPDKSGLPSDRFSAERTGGSVSTLTIQRTQQEDSAVYLCASSPYRDRDGYTFGSGTRLTVV.